The text below deals with one TCR beta chain. This sample stems from a study of blood T cell repertoires in COVID-19. Using immunoSEQ multiplex PCR, the repertoire was profiled, and TCRdb retains in-frame clones only, with some absent. The sample shows approximately 81,000 clones, approximately 78% of them seen only once. This CDR3 is built from 12 residues. CDR1 SQVTM and CDR2 ANQGSEA come from the germline V gene. The V end was cut by 1 base, the J end by 4 bases, with 7 bases between. The chain couples TRBV29-1 to TRBJ1-2; D remains ambiguous. Material for sequencing was peripheral blood. The sequence was obtained from a human donor in a cohort sampled during active COVID-19. The CDR3 is CSVEAGTYGYTF. CDR3 nucleotide sequence: TGCAGCGTTGAAGCAGGCACCTATGGCTACACCTTC.